Listed here are 16 T cell receptor beta chains from one sample, sequenced in a study of blood T cell repertoires in COVID-19. This table comes from immunoSEQ multiplex PCR, and its TCRdb copy is limited to in-frame clones, with some not included. Among 150,000 or so clones, roughly 90% were seen once, and the ten largest hold approximately 1.2%. Material for sequencing was PBMCs or T cells enriched from blood (not recorded which). The receptor set was obtained from a woman aged 25 to 39 with acute COVID-19.

The chain is built from TRBV3-1 (or the pseudogene TRBV3-2) and TRBJ2-7; 13 bases are shared with TRBD2. Germline CDR1 and CDR2: LGHDT and YNNKEL (reference sequence). V lost 5 bases and J lost 3; bases outside the gene matches: 1. This CDR3 is 14 amino acids long. CDR3: CASSRTSGSYEQYF. In nucleotides, the CDR3 is TGTGCCAGCAGCAGGACTAGCGGGAGCTACGAGCAGTACTTC.

As for this clone: A read error may produce the germline difference seen at one junction end. This rearrangement joins TRBV7-9 to TRBJ1-1, with 10 bases matching TRBD1. The CDR3 has 12 residues. Germline loops: CDR1 SEHNR, CDR2 FQNEAQ (reference sequence). The CDR3 protein is CASSLGGQGSLF. The CDR3 DNA reads as TGTGCCAGCAGCTTAGGGGGACAGGGGTCCCTTTTT.

This chain joins TRBV28 and TRBJ2-7, with 8 bases identical to TRBD1. Trimming removed 6 bases from V and 0 bases from J; junction bases left unmatched: 4. Per the germline V gene, CDR1 is MDHEN and CDR2 is SYDVKM. The length of the CDR3 is 14 residues. The DNA of the CDR3 is TGTGCCAGCAGGCCTACAGGGGGCTCCTACGAGCAGTACTTC. It specifies CASRPTGGSYEQYF.

The chain uses TRBV5-1 and TRBJ1-1; the D gene is possibly TRBD1 (6 bases). Germline V lookup: CDR1 SGHRS, CDR2 YFSETQ. V was pared by 0 bases and J by 0 bases, with 9 bases between. The CDR3 extends over 15 amino acids. The chain's CDR3 is CASSLGWTVNTEAFF. The CDR3 DNA is TGCGCCAGCAGCTTGGGGTGGACAGTGAACACTGAAGCTTTCTTT.

In this sample, this clone turned up once. V usage is TRBV18 and J usage is TRBJ2-7; possible D gene TRBD2, 5 bases. The V gene lost 2 bases and the J gene lost 0 bases, with 17 bases spanning the gap. Germline CDR1 reads KGHSH; CDR2 reads LQKENI. CDR3 size: 17 residues. CDR3 region: CASSPTGERMSSYEQYF. The CDR3 nucleotides read TGTGCCAGCTCACCAACCGGGGAACGAATGAGCTCCTACGAGCAGTACTTC.

V usage is TRBV5-5 and J usage is TRBJ1-5; 9 bases map to TRBD1. Looked up from germline, CDR1 is SGHKS and CDR2 is YYEKEE (reference sequence). There are 16 residues in the CDR3. V lost 1 base to trimming and J lost 4 bases; unmatched junction nucleotides: 6. The CDR3 DNA reads as TGTGCCAGCAGCTTGTTTCCGGGACAGGGTAATCAGCCCCAGCATTTT. It encodes CASSLFPGQGNQPQHF.

The CDR3 is CASSRRTSGYTYEQYF. CDR3 nucleotide sequence: TGTGCCAGCAGCCGACGGACTAGCGGTTATACCTACGAGCAGTACTTC. The rearrangement joins TRBV27 to TRBJ2-7; 10 bases are a match to TRBD2. Germline assignment: CDR1 MNHEY and CDR2 SMNVEV (reference sequence). CDR3 size: 16 residues. J was trimmed by 2 bases and V by 6 bases; bases with no gene match: 10.

This clone was picked up a small number of times. This chain uses TRBV19 with TRBJ1-3, with D tentatively TRBD1 (5 bases). V gave up 5 bases and J gave up 0 bases, with 20 bases separating them. The CDR3 runs to 18 residues. Germline V CDR1 and CDR2: LNHDA, SQIVND (reference sequence). CDR3 coding DNA: TGTGCCAGTAGTCAGATAGGACAAGGAAGATCCTCTGGAAACACCATATATTTT. Translating it yields CASSQIGQGRSSGNTIYF.

The chain combines TRBV30 with TRBJ1-2; D is unclear. CDR3 length: 13 residues. V lost 7 bases, J lost 4 bases, and 16 bases lay in between. Germline-derived CDR1 and CDR2 are GTSNPN and SVGIG (reference sequence). CDR3 sequence (DNA): TGTGCCTTCGACCTAGAGACGGCCTATGGCTACACCTTC. Translating it yields CAFDLETAYGYTF.

V usage is TRBV6-9 and J usage is TRBJ2-1, with 9 bases that match TRBD1. Per germline, CDR1 MNHGY and CDR2 SVAAGI. The CDR3 spans 16 residues. J was trimmed by 5 bases and V by 6 bases; bases with no gene match: 11. The CDR3 here is CASSHNRGLRDNEQFF. CDR3 bases: TGTGCCAGCAGCCATAACAGGGGGCTTCGTGACAATGAGCAGTTCTTC.

The V gene is TRBV11-2, the J gene TRBJ2-2, with D possibly being TRBD2 (5 bases). The V end was cut by 1 base, the J end by 6 bases, with 21 bases between. CDR1 and CDR2 from the germline V gene are SGHAT and FQNNGV. The CDR3 is 18 amino acids. CDR3 loop: CASSLVLMSGLQAGELFF. The CDR3 region has the DNA TGTGCCAGCAGCTTAGTTTTGATGTCCGGACTTCAAGCCGGGGAGCTGTTTTTT.

The chain has TRBV5-1 and TRBJ2-7, with TRBD2 identical over 11 bases. Losses at the gene ends were 4 bases for V and 6 bases for J; bases not matched to a gene: 24. The V gene's germline CDR1 is SGHRS and CDR2 YFSETQ. CDR3 size: 20 residues. CDR3 protein: CASSGAVSVAGGPGAGEQYF. CDR3 DNA: TGCGCCAGCAGCGGCGCTGTCTCGGTAGCGGGAGGGCCGGGTGCGGGCGAGCAGTACTTC.

The chain carries TRBV30 and TRBJ2-2, with TRBD2 matching over 7 bases. The germline V gene has CDR1 GTSNPN and CDR2 SVGIG (reference sequence). The trim removed 8 bases at V and 1 base at J, leaving 4 bases unmatched. CDR3 length: 13 residues. The DNA for the CDR3 is TGTGCCCGGTGGGGGGGGAACACCGGGGAGCTGTTTTTT. As protein: CARWGGNTGELFF.

J is TRBJ2-1 and V is TRBV18; D remains unclear. Germline values: CDR1 KGHSH, CDR2 LQKENI. The CDR3 consists of 14 residues. Between the trimmed V and J ends, which lost 3 bases and 6 bases, there was a span of 12 bases. CDR3 protein: CASSPSTMSNEQFF. The DNA of the CDR3 is TGTGCCAGCTCACCTAGCACCATGAGCAATGAGCAGTTCTTC. The full variable domain, with the rest looked up from reference TRBV18 and TRBJ2-1, is NAGVMQNPRHLVRRRGQEARLRCSPMKGHSHVYWYRQLPEEGLKFMVYLQKENIIDESGMPKERFSAEFPKEGPSILRIQQVVRGDSAAYFCASSPSTMSNEQFFGPGTRLTVL.

The chain carries TRBV9 and TRBJ2-1; 8 positions match TRBD2. The CDR3 contains 12 residues. The germline CDR1 and CDR2 sequences are SGDLS and YYNGEE. V shed 0 bases and J 13 bases; nucleotides not matched to a gene: 3. The CDR3 coding sequence is TGTGCCAGCAGCGTAGCAGCGGGAGCCCAGTTCTTC. Amino acids: CASSVAAGAQFF.

V gene TRBV24-1 combines with J gene TRBJ2-1; TRBD2 agrees at 7 bases. The CDR3 has 16 amino acids. The germline gives CDR1 KGHDR, CDR2 SFDVKD. Unmatched junction bases numbered 4, after V lost 3 bases and J lost 0 bases. The CDR3 reads CATSDTGGGSYNEQFF. CDR3 nucleotide sequence: TGTGCCACCAGTGATACGGGCGGGGGCTCCTACAATGAGCAGTTCTTC.